One and the same sample provided the 13 T cell receptor beta chains below, sequenced in a study of T-cell reconstitution after alpha-beta-depleted transplantation in children. Preparation of the TCRbeta library used unique molecular identifiers. TCRdb independently ran MiXCR on the PCR reads; one entry per CDR3 protein. This sample has around 420,000 distinct CDR3 sequences, with 15% to 20% found just once. The sample here was PBMCs, mostly from graft donor cells, taken 360 days after TCRalphabeta/CD19-depleted stem cell transplant. The receptor set was obtained from a boy under two years old who had a stem cell transplant for Wiskott-Aldrich syndrome, so the T cells may come from the graft donor.

This clonotype was seen more than once but under ten times. CDR3 region: CASSDGLAGSTDTQYF. The CDR3 DNA reads as TGTGCCAGCAGTGATGGACTGGCAGGGAGCACAGATACGCAGTATTTT. The chain recombines TRBV25-1 with TRBJ2-3; the D gene could be TRBD1 or TRBD2 (5 bases each). The CDR3 contains 16 residues. Trimming left V 3 bases short and J 0 bases short, with 13 bases between. Germline values: CDR1 MGHDK, CDR2 SYGVNS.

The chain employs TRBV2 and TRBJ2-7, with 9 bases lining up with TRBD1. This CDR3 is built from 14 residues. V lost 6 bases, J lost 6 bases, and 9 bases stayed unmatched. Looked up from germline, CDR1 is SNHLY and CDR2 is FYNNEI. The CDR3 DNA follows: TGTGCCAGCAGAGTAAGGGACAGGGAAGGCGAGCAGTACTTC. Protein sequence: CASRVRDREGEQYF.

This clonotype was observed a handful of times. The rearrangement links TRBV7-2 to TRBJ2-7; the match to TRBD2 covers 8 bases. Germline CDR1 and CDR2: SGHTA and FQGNSA. V was pared by 2 bases and J by 0 bases, with 6 bases of the junction left unmatched. This CDR3 spans 16 amino acids. CDR3 in amino acids: CASSLMVGTSSYEQYF. The CDR3 DNA is TGTGCCAGCAGCTTAATGGTAGGGACTAGCTCCTACGAGCAGTACTTC. Variable domain in full (rest from reference TRBV7-2 and TRBJ2-7): GAGVSQSPSNKVTEKGKDVELRCDPISGHTALYWYRQSLGQGLEFLIYFQGNSAPDKSGLPSDRFSAERTGGSVSTLTIQRTQQEDSAVYLCASSLMVGTSSYEQYFGPGTRLTVT.

The chain employs TRBV4-1 and TRBJ2-1; 10 bases are a match to TRBD2. The CDR3 is 15 amino acids. After removal of 2 bases from V and 7 bases from J, the junction contained 5 bases not matched to a gene. Germline V lookup: CDR1 MGHRA, CDR2 YSYEKL. In nucleotides, the CDR3 is TGCGCCAGCAGCCAATTACCGGGACTAGCGAATGAGCAGTTCTTC. This translates into CASSQLPGLANEQFF.

This clonotype was seen a handful of times. The V and J genes are TRBV12-3 or TRBV12-4 and TRBJ2-1; D perhaps matches TRBD1 (6 bases). This CDR3 comprises 15 residues. Trimming removed 5 bases from V and 1 base from J, with 12 bases in between. In DNA, the CDR3 is TGTGCCAGCAGTACTTCTGACAGGTCCTACAATGAGCAGTTCTTC. It codes for CASSTSDRSYNEQFF.

The V gene is TRBV14, the J gene TRBJ1-2; possible D gene TRBD1, 6 bases. Deletions cut 7 bases from V and 4 bases from J, with 16 bases between. The CDR3 covers 14 residues. Germline values: CDR1 SGHDN, CDR2 FVKESK. CDR3 region: CASIPYRARYGYTF. DNA of the CDR3: TGTGCCAGCATCCCCTACAGGGCTCGCTATGGCTACACCTTC. Full variable domain (missing parts from reference TRBV14 and TRBJ1-2): EAGVTQFPSHSVIEKGQTVTLRCDPISGHDNLYWYRRVMGKEIKFLLHFVKESKQDESGMPNNRFLAERTGGTYSTLKVQPAELEDSGVYFCASIPYRARYGYTFGSGTRLTVV.

This clonotype was counted between two and nine times. The V gene is TRBV7-6, the J gene TRBJ2-5; D is unresolved. CDR3 length: 14 amino acids. CDR1 SGHVS and CDR2 FNYEAQ come from the germline V gene. Between the trimmed V and J ends, which lost 6 bases and 1 base, there was a span of 12 bases. The CDR3 coding sequence is TGTGCCAGCAGTCTCCGACGGATCCAAGAGACCCAGTACTTC. It encodes CASSLRRIQETQYF. The variable domain in full, with the rest retrieved from reference TRBV7-6 and TRBJ2-5, is GAGVSQSPRYKVTKRGQDVALRCDPISGHVSLYWYRQALGQGPEFLTYFNYEAQQDKSGLPNDRFSAERPEGSISTLTIQRTEQRDSAMYRCASSLRRIQETQYFGPGTRLLVL.

The V gene is TRBV6-1, the J gene TRBJ1-5, with D hard to call. This CDR3 is 15 amino acids long. The ends were cut back, 8 bases at V and 0 bases at J, with 14 bases in the middle. The germline V gene encodes CDR1 MNHNS and CDR2 SASEGT. The CDR3 DNA reads TGTGCCAGCTTCCGGGGAGTCTATAGCAATCAGCCCCAGCATTTT. It encodes CASFRGVYSNQPQHF.

This clonotype occurred once. The chain carries TRBV29-1 and TRBJ2-7; weak D call: TRBD1 (5 bases). Trimming stripped 4 bases from V and 3 bases from J, with 13 bases between. CDR3 length: 13 residues. The germline V gene encodes CDR1 SQVTM and CDR2 ANQGSEA. CDR3 in DNA: TGCAGCGTTGGAAGAGACAGACGCTACGAGCAGTACTTC. Translating it yields CSVGRDRRYEQYF.

This clonotype was counted a few times. The rearrangement uses TRBV12-3 or TRBV12-4 and TRBJ2-1; TRBD2 agrees at 8 bases. Unmatched junction bases numbered 5, after V lost 6 bases and J lost 7 bases. This CDR3 region has 13 residues. In DNA, the CDR3 is TGTGCCAGCAGGAGCGGGAGTGGGAATGAGCAGTTCTTC. Amino acid sequence: CASRSGSGNEQFF.

This sequence joins TRBV5-1 and TRBJ2-7; perhaps TRBD1 as D (5 bases). Trimming removed 0 bases at V and 2 bases at J, with 9 bases between. The germline V gene encodes CDR1 SGHRS and CDR2 YFSETQ. This CDR3 is built from 14 residues. In DNA, the CDR3 is TGCGCCAGCAGCTTGGACGCCAGGGCCTACGAGCAGTACTTC. Translating it yields CASSLDARAYEQYF.

This clonotype was recorded a few times. In DNA, the CDR3 is TGTTCCTCCGGGACTAGCGGGACCGTACCCTCTCAAGGATCCTACAATGAGCAGTTCTTC. Translating gives CSSGTSGTVPSQGSYNEQFF. The chain uses TRBV6-2 or TRBV6-3 and TRBJ2-1, with TRBD2 matching over 13 bases. From germline, CDR1 is MNHEY and CDR2 SVGEGT. CDR3 size: 20 residues.

The chain combines TRBV9 with TRBJ2-1; 10 bases align to TRBD2. J was trimmed by 6 bases and V by 0 bases; bases with no gene match: 3. This CDR3 has 15 amino acids. Germline V gene lookup returns CDR1 SGDLS and CDR2 YYNGEE. DNA for the CDR3: TGTGCCAGCAGCGTAGGAAGCGGGAGGGCCAATGAGCAGTTCTTC. Amino acids: CASSVGSGRANEQFF.